Below are 10 T cell receptor beta chains sequenced from a single sample in a study of early T cells in non-severe SARS-CoV-2 infection. TCRdb reprocessed the 5' RACE reads via MiXCR and lists one record per CDR3 protein. Seen here are fewer than 85,000 distinct CDR3 sequences, 10% to 12% observed once, and the top ten hold around 12%. The material sequenced was whole blood, taken at baseline. All receptors come from an adult who was a healthcare worker with PCR-confirmed SARS-CoV-2 infection or an uninfected control (not recorded which).

The chain joins TRBV4-2 to TRBJ2-7; D possibly corresponds to TRBD2 (6 bases). This CDR3 is built from 15 residues. V was pared by 0 bases and J by 0 bases, with 9 bases between. Germline-derived CDR1 and CDR2 are LGHNA and YNFKEQ. The CDR3 protein is CASSQEEGSSYEQYF. For the CDR3, the DNA is TGTGCCAGCAGCCAAGAGGAGGGGAGCTCCTACGAGCAGTACTTC.

This rearrangement joins TRBV4-2 to TRBJ1-2; D ambiguous. The V and J ends lost 0 bases and 1 base respectively, with 12 bases between them. Germline CDR1 LGHNA, CDR2 YNFKEQ. CDR3 length: 16 residues. The CDR3 is CASSQEGWPHNYGYTF. Here the CDR3 DNA reads TGTGCCAGCAGCCAAGAGGGATGGCCCCATAACTATGGCTACACCTTC.

CDR3 sequence (DNA): TGCGCCAGCAGCCAAAGGACCGGGGGAGCTTTCTTT. It is translated as CASSQRTGGAFF. The V gene is TRBV4-1, the J gene TRBJ1-1; D perhaps matches TRBD1 (5 bases). Trimming took off 2 bases at V and 10 bases at J, with 11 bases between the two ends. The CDR3 totals 12 residues. Germline V gene data show CDR1 as MGHRA and CDR2 as YSYEKL.

This clonotype was detected many times. This chain uses TRBV6-5 with TRBJ1-2, with a weak D call TRBD1 (6 bases). CDR3 length: 16 residues. Trimming took off 0 bases at V and 6 bases at J, with 17 bases between the two ends. Germline V gene sequence: CDR1 MNHEY, CDR2 SVGAGI. CDR3 nucleotides: TGTGCCAGCAGTTACTCGAGGGGGGGAAATCGAGATGGCTACACCTTC. Residues: CASSYSRGGNRDGYTF.

This clonotype has more than one count but fewer than ten. The rearrangement uses TRBV13 and TRBJ1-5; the match to TRBD1 covers 9 bases. Germline-derived CDR1 and CDR2 are PRHDT and FYEKMQ (reference sequence). The CDR3 is 17 amino acids. The ends lost 2 bases at V and 0 bases at J; junction bases unmatched: 5. DNA for the CDR3: TGTGCCAGCAGCTTAAACAGGGGGCTTAATAGCAATCAGCCCCAGCATTTT. Translating gives CASSLNRGLNSNQPQHF.

This clonotype was observed at least ten times. The V gene is TRBV7-9, the J gene TRBJ2-5; D might be TRBD2 (6 bases). V gave up 5 bases and J gave up 3 bases, with 16 bases separating them. Germline CDR1 is SEHNR and CDR2 is FQNEAQ (reference sequence). The CDR3 sequence is 15 residues long. CDR3 nucleotides: TGTGCCAGCAGCGAATTATCTACTAGCAAAGAGACCCAGTACTTC. Encoded protein: CASSELSTSKETQYF.

In this sample, this clonotype turned up a few times. This rearrangement joins TRBV7-8 to TRBJ1-5, with 7 bases that match TRBD1. The CDR3 is 15 residues long. V gave up 5 bases and J gave up 4 bases; unmatched junction bases: 8. Per germline, CDR1 SGHVS and CDR2 FQNEAQ. CDR3 loop: CASSPWTGKNQPQHF. The CDR3 bases are TGTGCCAGCAGCCCCTGGACAGGCAAGAATCAGCCCCAGCATTTT.

This clonotype occurred many times. The V gene is TRBV5-1, the J gene TRBJ2-7; D not resolved. Germline V gene sequence: CDR1 SGHRS, CDR2 YFSETQ. The CDR3 contains 13 residues. V lost 0 bases, J lost 4 bases, and 8 bases lay in between. CDR3 in DNA: TGCGCCAGCAGCTTGGGTTCCCCGTACGAGCAGTACTTC. This gives the protein CASSLGSPYEQYF.

The rearrangement uses TRBV5-1 and TRBJ1-2; tentative D call: TRBD1 (6 bases). Trimming took 4 bases from V and 2 from J, leaving 18 bases between them. From germline, CDR1 is SGHRS and CDR2 YFSETQ. This CDR3 region has 16 residues. CDR3 bases: TGCGCCAGCAGCCCAAATTACAGGGATGTGAACTATGGCTACACCTTC. Amino acid sequence: CASSPNYRDVNYGYTF. The variable domain in full, with the rest retrieved from reference TRBV5-1 and TRBJ1-2, is KAGVTQTPRYLIKTRGQQVTLSCSPISGHRSVSWYQQTPGQGLQFLFEYFSETQRNKGNFPGRFSGRQFSNSRSEMNVSTLELGDSALYLCASSPNYRDVNYGYTFGSGTRLTVV.

This clonotype showed up many times. The V call is TRBV2, the J call TRBJ2-1; 7 positions match TRBD2. The CDR3 runs 15 residues. With 6 bases clipped from V and 6 bases from J, the junction kept 11 bases outside the gene matches. CDR1 and CDR2 from the germline V gene are SNHLY and FYNNEI. CDR3 nucleotides: TGTGCCAGCAGCCCCCAAGCGGGACTCATCAATGAGCAGTTCTTC. It translates to CASSPQAGLINEQFF.